Presented here are 24 T cell receptor beta chains from one specimen sequenced in a study of Graves' ophthalmopathy and Graves' hyperthyroidism. Amplified TCR beta CDR3 regions were obtained using RNA transcripts as template. The first round was an RT-PCR with HTBI primers, and the second round was a multiplex PCR. MiXCR, applied by TCRdb to the multiplex PCR reads, yields one record per CDR3 protein. Of about 1.2 million distinct CDR3 sequences detected, about 40% appear once; the ten largest clones hold roughly 10%. The sample consisted of peripheral blood or thyroid tissue (not recorded which). The receptors here all came from an adult man with Graves' hyperthyroidism.

This clonotype occurred a few times. With a much larger clone just one base away, this may be a read error. The chain has TRBV10-3 and TRBJ1-6, with D uncertain. The CDR3 is 16 amino acids. Germline lookup yields CDR1 ENHRY and CDR2 SYGVKD. V lost 2 bases to trimming and J lost 5 bases, with 13 bases between them. In nucleotides, the CDR3 is TGTGCCATCAGTGAGGGAAGAGTGGCGGATAATTCACCCCTCCACTTT. The encoded protein is CAISEGRVADNSPLHF.

This clonotype was seen ten or more times. The rearrangement joins TRBV7-8 to TRBJ1-6; D is unresolved. Germline V gene data show CDR1 as SGHVS and CDR2 as FQNEAQ. Deletions cut 1 base from V and 3 bases from J, with 13 bases between. CDR3 size: 17 residues. The CDR3 is CASSLVTRVDYNSPLHF. The CDR3 region has the DNA TGTGCCAGCAGCTTAGTTACGCGGGTTGACTATAATTCACCCCTCCACTTT.

There are a few counts of this clonotype. Its ends do not fully match the called genes, so a read error is possible. J is TRBJ2-7 and V is TRBV10-3; 12 bases are a match to TRBD1. Per germline, CDR1 ENHRY and CDR2 SYGVKD. The CDR3 is made up of 15 amino acids. CDR3 in amino acids: CASSWDRGLHYEQYF. CDR3 nucleotides: TGTGCCAGCAGTTGGGACAGGGGGCTCCACTACGAGCAGTACTTC.

The rearrangement joins TRBV19 to TRBJ2-7; a possible D gene is TRBD2 (6 bases). CDR1 and CDR2 from the germline V gene are LNHDA and SQIVND (reference sequence). The CDR3 has 15 amino acids. With 3 bases removed from V and 4 bases from J, the gap between germline ends came to 16 bases. The CDR3 region has the DNA TGTGCCAGTAGTATCCTCGGTGGCGGGATGTACGAGCAGTACTTC. It codes for CASSILGGGMYEQYF. The full variable domain, its missing parts supplied by reference TRBV19 and TRBJ2-7, is DGGITQSPKYLFRKEGQNVTLSCEQNLNHDAMYWYRQDPGQGLRLIYYSQIVNDFQKGDIAEGYSVSREKKESFPLTVTSAQKNPTAFYLCASSILGGGMYEQYFGPGTRLTVT.

In its sample, this clonotype was seen many times. The chain employs TRBV29-1 and TRBJ1-5; D is possibly TRBD1 (5 bases). This CDR3 has 15 residues. V was pared by 3 bases and J by 5 bases, with 17 bases between. Germline V gives CDR1 SQVTM, CDR2 ANQGSEA. Here the CDR3 reads CSVEGVRGMDQPQHF. Written as DNA, the CDR3 is TGCAGCGTTGAGGGTGTTAGGGGCATGGATCAGCCCCAGCATTTT.

This chain uses TRBV18 with TRBJ1-1, with 9 bases aligning to TRBD1. CDR1 KGHSH and CDR2 LQKENI come from the germline V gene. V dropped 8 bases and J dropped 4; count of bases not matched to a gene: 5. The CDR3 is 13 amino acids. CDR3 coding DNA: TGTGCCAGCACGAAACAGGGGGCCACTGAAGCTTTCTTT. It translates to CASTKQGATEAFF.

The V and J genes are TRBV15 and TRBJ2-1; the match to TRBD1 covers 7 bases. V gave up 3 bases and J gave up 5 bases; unmatched junction bases: 7. The CDR3 runs to 15 residues. Looked up from germline, CDR1 is LNHNV and CDR2 is YYDKDF (reference sequence). The DNA for the CDR3 is TGTGCCACCAGCAGGCCCGGCAGGGGGAACAATGAGCAGTTCTTC. Translation gives CATSRPGRGNNEQFF.

This clonotype was counted between two and nine times. The chain couples TRBV28 to TRBJ2-7, with D perhaps matching TRBD1 (5 bases). V shed 6 bases and J shed 2 bases, with 20 bases lying between them. Germline values: CDR1 MDHEN, CDR2 SYDVKM. The CDR3 extends over 16 amino acids. In DNA, the CDR3 is TGTGCCAGCAGGGGATCGGGTGGCAGGGTGACCTACGAGCAGTACTTC. This gives the protein CASRGSGGRVTYEQYF. Filled out from reference TRBV28 and TRBJ2-7, the complete variable domain reads DVKVTQSSRYLVKRTGEKVFLECVQDMDHENMFWYRQDPGLGLRLIYFSYDVKMKEKGDIPEGYSVSREKKERFSLILESASTNQTSMYLCASRGSGGRVTYEQYFGPGTRLTVT.

The chain links TRBV5-6 to TRBJ1-5, with 8 bases that match TRBD1. V gave up 3 bases and J gave up 4 bases; unmatched junction bases: 9. The CDR3 sequence is 16 residues long. The V gene's germline CDR1 is SGHDT and CDR2 YYEEEE. CDR3 DNA: TGTGCCAGCAGCTGGATGGGACAGGTTCTGAATCAGCCCCAGCATTTT. Its translation: CASSWMGQVLNQPQHF.

This clonotype was detected ten times or more. The chain combines TRBV20-1 with TRBJ2-7, with TRBD2 identical over 10 bases. Germline V gives CDR1 DFQATT, CDR2 SNEGSKA (reference sequence). V was pared by 2 bases and J by 5 bases, with 15 bases of the junction left unmatched. The CDR3 consists of 17 residues. The CDR3 is CSARLWASGGQSDEQYF. The CDR3 coding sequence is TGCAGTGCTAGACTGTGGGCTAGCGGGGGCCAATCCGACGAGCAGTACTTC.

This clonotype was recorded once. The chain recombines TRBV7-9 with TRBJ2-5; TRBD2 matches 11 bases. The CDR3 runs 20 residues. Per germline, CDR1 SEHNR and CDR2 FQNEAQ (reference sequence). V was pared by 5 bases and J by 3 bases, with 20 bases of the junction left unmatched. CDR3 sequence reads: CASSPSGGLAGGGGKETQYF. The CDR3 region has the DNA TGTGCCAGCAGCCCATCGGGGGGGCTAGCGGGAGGCGGAGGGAAAGAGACCCAGTACTTC.

This chain joins TRBV20-1 and TRBJ2-7, with D possibly TRBD1 on 6 matching bases. CDR3 length: 13 residues. The germline V gene has CDR1 DFQATT and CDR2 SNEGSKA (reference sequence). Here the CDR3 reads CSSSLTGIYEQYF. For the CDR3, the DNA is TGCAGCTCCAGCCTTACAGGGATCTACGAGCAGTACTTC.

This clonotype was picked up a small number of times. A much larger clone differs from this one at a single base, so this may be a read error. The chain employs TRBV7-8 and TRBJ2-7, with D maybe TRBD1 (5 bases). V was trimmed by 5 bases and J by 1 base, leaving 18 bases between them. The CDR3 is 16 amino acids. The V gene's germline CDR1 is SGHVS and CDR2 FQNEAQ. Here the CDR3 DNA reads TGTGCCAGCAGCGACCCCATAGGGGTGGGGTCCTACGAGCAGTACTTC. Amino acids: CASSDPIGVGSYEQYF. The complete variable domain, with remaining parts taken from reference TRBV7-8 and TRBJ2-7, reads GAGVSQSPRYKVAKRGQDVALRCDPISGHVSLFWYQQALGQGPEFLTYFQNEAQLDKSGLPSDRFFAERPEGSVSTLKIQRTQQEDSAVYLCASSDPIGVGSYEQYFGPGTRLTVT.

Ten or more counts support this clonotype. V usage is TRBV2 and J usage is TRBJ1-1; D is uncertain. The CDR3 is 15 amino acids. Deletions cut 0 bases from V and 4 bases from J, with 12 bases between. Germline values: CDR1 SNHLY, CDR2 FYNNEI. The CDR3 loop is CASSEALGSGTEAFF. The CDR3 coding sequence is TGTGCCAGCAGTGAAGCGCTGGGGTCGGGCACTGAAGCTTTCTTT.

On this clonotype: This clone may be a read error of a much larger clone one base away. The chain links TRBV6-5 to TRBJ1-1; D remains unclear. The CDR3 sequence is 14 residues long. Germline CDR1 is MNHEY and CDR2 is SVGAGI. The CDR3 here is CVSSRPRGVGKAFF. Here the CDR3 DNA reads TGTGTCAGCAGCCGACCGCGGGGAGTGGGAAAAGCTTTCTTT.

A few counts support this clonotype. V gene TRBV12-3 or TRBV12-4 combines with J gene TRBJ1-4; D remains ambiguous. The CDR3 is 14 residues long. With 3 bases removed from V and 4 bases from J, the gap between germline ends came to 9 bases. CDR3 sequence reads: CASSLGEVNEKLFF. The DNA for the CDR3 is TGTGCCAGCAGTTTGGGAGAGGTTAATGAAAAACTGTTTTTT.

Of note for this clonotype: At one end the junction does not follow the germline gene, possibly because of a read error. The chain combines TRBV19 with TRBJ2-7; D is perhaps TRBD1 (6 bases). CDR1 is LNHDA and CDR2 is SQIVND in the germline V gene (reference sequence). This CDR3 contains 14 residues. CDR3 nucleotides: TGTGCCGGTAGTCAGGAACAGGGAGCCTACGAGCAGTACTTC. It translates to CAGSQEQGAYEQYF.

This clonotype was recorded at least ten times. The chain combines TRBV4-1 with TRBJ2-5, with 7 positions matching TRBD2. This CDR3 region has 13 residues. V trimming: 5 bases; J trimming: 5 bases; junction bases outside the gene matches: 5. The germline V gene encodes CDR1 MGHRA and CDR2 YSYEKL. CDR3 in amino acids: CASSTRGVETQYF. DNA of the CDR3: TGCGCCAGCAGCACCCGGGGGGTTGAGACCCAGTACTTC.

The CDR3 loop reads CASSPDRGYRYF. Here the CDR3 DNA reads TGTGCCAGCAGCCCGGACAGGGGATATAGATATTTT. The chain is built from TRBV7-3 and TRBJ1-3, with 9 nucleotides matching TRBD1. The CDR3 has 12 amino acids. The V and J ends lost 5 bases and 15 bases, in that order; junction bases with no gene match: 8. The V gene's germline CDR1 is SGHTA and CDR2 FQGTGA.

V gene TRBV7-7 combines with J gene TRBJ1-6; a weak D match, TRBD1 (6 bases). The CDR3 runs to 15 residues. Germline V gene data show CDR1 as SSHAT and CDR2 as FNYEAQ (reference sequence). V gave up 1 base and J gave up 10 bases, with 14 bases separating them. CDR3 sequence: CASSLEQGSQSPLHF. Written as DNA, the CDR3 is TGTGCCAGCAGCTTAGAACAGGGCTCTCAATCACCCCTCCACTTT.

This clonotype appeared many times. The chain uses TRBV7-2 and TRBJ2-5, with 9 bases aligning to TRBD1. J lost 1 base, V lost 6 bases, and 6 bases had no gene match. The CDR3 sequence is 15 residues long. The V gene's germline CDR1 is SGHTA and CDR2 FQGNSA. As DNA, the CDR3 is TGTGCCAGCAGGTCTGGGACAGGGACCCAAGAGACCCAGTACTTC. Its translation: CASRSGTGTQETQYF.

The V call is TRBV4-3, the J call TRBJ2-7; 8 bases align to TRBD1. The CDR3 extends over 15 amino acids. J lost 6 bases, V lost 0 bases, and 7 bases had no gene match. The germline V gene has CDR1 LGHNA and CDR2 YSLEER. The CDR3 is CASSQEGQGFPEQYF. The CDR3 coding sequence is TGCGCCAGCAGCCAAGAAGGACAGGGTTTCCCCGAGCAGTACTTC.

This clonotype was recorded many times. The rearrangement uses TRBV7-9 and TRBJ1-1; possible D gene TRBD1, 6 bases. The V gene lost 5 bases and the J gene lost 3 bases, with 13 bases spanning the gap. Germline V lookup: CDR1 SEHNR, CDR2 FQNEAQ (reference sequence). There are 14 residues in the CDR3. This CDR3 is CASSPDRLHTEAFF. In DNA, the CDR3 is TGTGCCAGCAGCCCCGACAGGTTACACACTGAAGCTTTCTTT.

The V call is TRBV7-9, the J call TRBJ1-6; 7 bases align to TRBD1. Losses at the gene ends were 5 bases for V and 4 bases for J; bases not matched to a gene: 5. Germline CDR1 SEHNR, CDR2 FQNEAQ (reference sequence). The length of the CDR3 is 15 residues. This chain's CDR3 is CASSAWDSYNSPLHF. DNA for the CDR3: TGTGCCAGCAGCGCGTGGGACAGTTATAATTCACCCCTCCACTTT.